The rows below give T cell receptor beta chains drawn from one sample of a study of T cells in Graves' hyperthyroidism and ophthalmopathy. TCRdb recomputed calls from the multiplex PCR reads with MiXCR, one row per CDR3 protein. The table has 37,000 or so distinct CDR3 sequences, about 50% seen once; the top ten hold roughly a sixth. The specimen was blood. These TCRs come from a middle-aged man with Graves' ophthalmopathy. Both conserved end residues are part of each CDR3. The order of the fields is CDR3 DNA, CDR3 protein, V gene, clone size, D gene, J gene. The D gene is left open where the match is weak. Clone size is not always given. Where it is, it says once, few, many or a class for expanded clones.

DNA: TGCGCCAGCAGTGTCAGCGGGAGTGCTGAAAATGAGCAGTTCTTC
CDR3: CASSVSGSAENEQFF
V: TRBV10-2
size: -
D: TRBD2
J: TRBJ2-1

DNA: TGTGCCACCAGCAGAGACACAGGGGGGGCCGGGGAGCTGTTTTTT
CDR3: CATSRDTGGAGELFF
V: TRBV15
size: many
D: -
J: TRBJ2-2

DNA: TGCAGTGCTAGAGAACCAGCCGGAGCCGGGGAGACCCAGTACTTC
CDR3: CSAREPAGAGETQYF
V: TRBV20-1
size: -
D: -
J: TRBJ2-5

DNA: TGTGCCAGTAGTCCTAGACAGAGGTCTGGAAACACCATATATTTT
CDR3: CASSPRQRSGNTIYF
V: TRBV19
size: many
D: -
J: TRBJ1-3

DNA: TGTGCCAGTAGTCGAGACCGATACGAGCAGTACTTC
CDR3: CASSRDRYEQYF
V: TRBV19
size: medium-sized
D: -
J: TRBJ2-7

DNA: TGCGGTGCTAGAGACTCCGGTGCAGGGAAAGCTTTCTTT
CDR3: CGARDSGAGKAFF
V: TRBV20-1
size: once
D: -
J: TRBJ1-1

DNA: TGCAGTGCTATTAGGGGGATGAACACTGAAGCTTTCTTT
CDR3: CSAIRGMNTEAFF
V: TRBV20-1
size: many
D: -
J: TRBJ1-1

DNA: TGTGCCAGCAGCTTGAGGCCAGGGGAGGATCAGCCCCAGCATTTT
CDR3: CASSLRPGEDQPQHF
V: TRBV5-4
size: many
D: -
J: TRBJ1-5

DNA: TGTGCCAGCAGCGTAGCGGGCTGGGGCGGGGAGCTGTACTTC
CDR3: CASSVAGWGGELYF
V: TRBV9
size: -
D: -
J: TRBJ2-7

DNA: TGTGCCAGCAGGGGGACGCAGTACTTC
CDR3: CASRGTQYF
V: TRBV2
size: -
D: -
J: TRBJ2-7

DNA: TGCGCCAGCAGATCCCCGGGACAGGGTTTCGAGCAGTACTTC
CDR3: CASRSPGQGFEQYF
V: TRBV5-1
size: many
D: TRBD1
J: TRBJ2-7

DNA: TGTGCCACCGGACCGGGACAGGGAATGTATGAGCAGTTCTTC
CDR3: CATGPGQGMYEQFF
V: TRBV24-1
size: once
D: TRBD1
J: TRBJ2-1

DNA: TGTGCCAGCAGCTTAACGGACACCGGGGAGCTGTTCTTC
CDR3: CASSLTDTGELFF
V: TRBV7-3
size: -
D: -
J: TRBJ2-1

DNA: TGCGCCAGCAGCCCGGAACAGCCCCAGCATTTT
CDR3: CASSPEQPQHF
V: TRBV5-1
size: -
D: -
J: TRBJ1-5

DNA: TGTGCCAGCAGTATGTTCGGTCTGCGGGAAAAACTGTTTTTT
CDR3: CASSMFGLREKLFF
V: TRBV7-2
size: -
D: -
J: TRBJ1-4

DNA: TGTGCCGGCAGCCAGCCCATGACTAGCGCCACAGGTACGCAGGATTTT
CDR3: CAGSQPMTSATGTQDF
V: TRBV4-2
size: -
D: TRBD2
J: TRBJ2-3

DNA: TGTGCCAGCAGCTTAGAGGGGGGCGCATGGATCGCTGAAGCTTTCTTT
CDR3: CASSLEGGAWIAEAFF
V: TRBV7-2
size: -
D: -
J: TRBJ1-1

DNA: TGTGCCAGCAGGGGGACGGCCGCGGAGCAGTACTTC
CDR3: CASRGTAAEQYF
V: TRBV7-8
size: -
D: -
J: TRBJ2-7

DNA: TGCGCCAGCAGCTGCGACAGGACTTCCGGCTACATCTTC
CDR3: CASSCDRTSGYIF
V: TRBV5-1
size: -
D: -
J: TRBJ1-2

DNA: TGCAGTGCTCCTCCTGAGCGGGAGTTAAGCGAGCAGTACTTC
CDR3: CSAPPERELSEQYF
V: TRBV20-1
size: medium-sized
D: TRBD2
J: TRBJ2-7

DNA: TGTGCCAGCAGCGGGGGAGGCATCGCGGGGGGGGAGGAGACCCAGTACTTC
CDR3: CASSGGGIAGGEETQYF
V: TRBV9
size: many
D: TRBD2
J: TRBJ2-5

DNA: TGCAGTGCTAGAGAGGACAGGGGAACTGGCTACACCTTC
CDR3: CSAREDRGTGYTF
V: TRBV20-1
size: -
D: TRBD1
J: TRBJ1-2

DNA: TGTGCCAGCAGGGTTAGAGGTACCTCTAACTATGGCTACACCTTC
CDR3: CASRVRGTSNYGYTF
V: TRBV28
size: many
D: -
J: TRBJ1-2

DNA: TGTGCCAGCAGCGTAGAGGCCCGAAGAGATACGCAGTATTTT
CDR3: CASSVEARRDTQYF
V: TRBV9
size: -
D: -
J: TRBJ2-3

DNA: TGTGCCAGCAGCGTAGGAGATCTCTCTGGAAACACCATATATTTT
CDR3: CASSVGDLSGNTIYF
V: TRBV9
size: -
D: -
J: TRBJ1-3

DNA: TGTGCCAGTGGGGGAAATAGCCCGAACACTGAAGCTTTCTTT
CDR3: CASGGNSPNTEAFF
V: TRBV19
size: many
D: -
J: TRBJ1-1

DNA: TGTGCCAGCAGCTCACCCACGGCTACGCAGTATTTT
CDR3: CASSSPTATQYF
V: TRBV9
size: many
D: -
J: TRBJ2-3

DNA: TGTGCCAGCAGCTTTTTGTCGGGGGAGCTGTTTTTT
CDR3: CASSFLSGELFF
V: TRBV7-2
size: -
D: -
J: TRBJ2-2

DNA: TGTGCCAGCAGGTTACAGATCGCACCGGCAAGTCAGCCCCAGTACTTC
CDR3: CASRLQIAPASQPQYF
V: TRBV2
size: once
D: -
J: TRBJ2-5

DNA: TGTGCCCCAGCGGGGCAGGTCGAGCAGTACTTC
CDR3: CAPAGQVEQYF
V: TRBV28
size: many
D: TRBD2
J: TRBJ2-7

DNA: TGCGCCAGCAGTGAGACGGACAGGGTGCGCGAGCAGTACTTC
CDR3: CASSETDRVREQYF
V: TRBV10-1
size: medium-sized
D: TRBD1
J: TRBJ2-7

DNA: TGCGCCAGCAGCTTGCGCGGGGAGCTGTTTTTT
CDR3: CASSLRGELFF
V: TRBV5-1
size: -
D: -
J: TRBJ2-2

DNA: TGCGCCAGCAGCTTCCCTAGCGGGGACAATGAGCAGTATTTT
CDR3: CASSFPSGDNEQYF
V: TRBV5-1
size: -
D: TRBD2
J: TRBJ2-3

DNA: TGTGCCAGCAGCGCGCAAAGAGGAGGGGAACTCTATGGCTACACCTTC
CDR3: CASSAQRGGELYGYTF
V: TRBV9
size: many
D: -
J: TRBJ1-2

DNA: TGTGCCAGCAGCGAGACCTCTGGAAACACCATATATTTT
CDR3: CASSETSGNTIYF
V: TRBV7-9
size: -
D: -
J: TRBJ1-3

DNA: TGTGCCAGCAGCGACCTAAATGGCTACACCTTC
CDR3: CASSDLNGYTF
V: TRBV9
size: once
D: -
J: TRBJ1-2

DNA: TGTGCCAGCAGCCAAGATATCGATGGAGCTTTCTTT
CDR3: CASSQDIDGAFF
V: TRBV4-2
size: many
D: -
J: TRBJ1-1

DNA: TGTGCTCGACTAGGGGGTGGCGAGCAGTACTTC
CDR3: CARLGGGEQYF
V: TRBV2
size: -
D: -
J: TRBJ2-7

DNA: TGTGCCAGCAGTCTCCGCGAGACAGGGAGTGCTGAAGCTTTCTTT
CDR3: CASSLRETGSAEAFF
V: TRBV2
size: -
D: TRBD1
J: TRBJ1-1

DNA: TGCAGCGTTCAACTAGCGAAAGACACAGATACGCAGTATTTT
CDR3: CSVQLAKDTDTQYF
V: TRBV29-1
size: -
D: TRBD2
J: TRBJ2-3

DNA: TGCGCCAGCATTCCCGGACAGGGGCGTATGGATCAGCCCCAGCATTTT
CDR3: CASIPGQGRMDQPQHF
V: TRBV10-1
size: many
D: TRBD1
J: TRBJ1-5

DNA: TGTGCCAGCAGCGAAAAAAGGGGGGGCGCGGAGGAAGCTTTCTTT
CDR3: CASSEKRGGAEEAFF
V: TRBV7-9
size: many
D: -
J: TRBJ1-1

DNA: TGTGCCAGCAGTACCCCTAGCGGGGCCGCAGATACGCAGTATTTT
CDR3: CASSTPSGAADTQYF
V: TRBV28
size: many
D: TRBD2
J: TRBJ2-3

DNA: TGTGCCAGCAGGGGACAGGGGATTTTTAGTTTCTTT
CDR3: CASRGQGIFSFF
V: TRBV27
size: many
D: TRBD1
J: TRBJ1-1

DNA: TGTGCCTCGACAAGGGACAGGTTAACCTACAATGAGCAGTTCTTC
CDR3: CASTRDRLTYNEQFF
V: TRBV7-8
size: medium-sized
D: TRBD1
J: TRBJ2-1

DNA: TGTGCCAGCAGCCAAAGGGAGACCCAGTACTTC
CDR3: CASSQRETQYF
V: TRBV3-1
size: many
D: -
J: TRBJ2-5

DNA: TGCAGTGCTAGAGAGGACAGGGGGCTGAGTGGCTACACCTTC
CDR3: CSAREDRGLSGYTF
V: TRBV20-1
size: -
D: TRBD1
J: TRBJ1-2

DNA: TGCAGTGCAGGGACAGGGGGCGCAGGGACCCAGTACTTC
CDR3: CSAGTGGAGTQYF
V: TRBV20-1
size: -
D: TRBD1
J: TRBJ2-5

DNA: TGTGCCAGCAGCCCCGGGACAGGGGCTTTCTTT
CDR3: CASSPGTGAFF
V: TRBV28
size: many
D: TRBD1
J: TRBJ1-1

DNA: TGTGCCAGCAGTTACGATGGAGATTTTGGGGGAGGGCCGTCCTACGAGCAGTACTTC
CDR3: CASSYDGDFGGGPSYEQYF
V: TRBV6-5
size: many
D: TRBD2
J: TRBJ2-7

DNA: TGTGCCAGCAGTGAAGCGCTTCTGAGAACCACAGATACGCAGTATTTT
CDR3: CASSEALLRTTDTQYF
V: TRBV6-1
size: many
D: -
J: TRBJ2-3

DNA: TGTGCCAGCAGCAACAGGGGGCGCGGGTACGAGCAGTACTTC
CDR3: CASSNRGRGYEQYF
V: TRBV6-1
size: -
D: TRBD1
J: TRBJ2-7

DNA: TGCAGTGCGGGGGGGGGAGGAATTTACAATGAGCAGTTCTTC
CDR3: CSAGGGGIYNEQFF
V: TRBV20-1
size: many
D: TRBD2
J: TRBJ2-1

DNA: TGTGCCAGCAGCACCGGGACCCCCTCCTACGAGCAGTACTTC
CDR3: CASSTGTPSYEQYF
V: TRBV12-3/TRBV12-4
size: -
D: -
J: TRBJ2-7

DNA: TGTGCCAGCAGTTTAGAGGGGAACTATGGCTACACCTTC
CDR3: CASSLEGNYGYTF
V: TRBV28
size: many
D: -
J: TRBJ1-2

DNA: TGTGCCAGCAGTAAGGGTAGCCAGCCCCAGCATTTT
CDR3: CASSKGSQPQHF
V: TRBV28
size: many
D: -
J: TRBJ1-5

DNA: TGTGCCAGCAGTTTACATCTTGTGACAGACTTC
CDR3: CASSLHLVTDF
V: TRBV28
size: many
D: -
J: TRBJ1-2

DNA: TGTGCCACCAGTGATCGAACAGGGGGAGGCTCCTACAATGAGCAGTTCTTC
CDR3: CATSDRTGGGSYNEQFF
V: TRBV24-1
size: many
D: TRBD1
J: TRBJ2-1